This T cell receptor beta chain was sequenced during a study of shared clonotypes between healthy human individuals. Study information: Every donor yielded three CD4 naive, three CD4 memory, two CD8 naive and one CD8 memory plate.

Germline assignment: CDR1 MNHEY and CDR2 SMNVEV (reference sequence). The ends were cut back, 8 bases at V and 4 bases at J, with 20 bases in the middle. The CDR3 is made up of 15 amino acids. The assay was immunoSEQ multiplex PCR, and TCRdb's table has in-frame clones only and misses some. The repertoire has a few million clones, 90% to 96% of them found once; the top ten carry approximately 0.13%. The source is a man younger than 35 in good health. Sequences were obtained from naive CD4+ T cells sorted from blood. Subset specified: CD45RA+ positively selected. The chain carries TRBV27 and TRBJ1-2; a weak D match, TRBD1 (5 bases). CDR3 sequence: CASRTLTDRTYGYTF. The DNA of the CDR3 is TGTGCCAGCCGAACCTTGACAGATAGGACCTATGGCTACACCTTC.